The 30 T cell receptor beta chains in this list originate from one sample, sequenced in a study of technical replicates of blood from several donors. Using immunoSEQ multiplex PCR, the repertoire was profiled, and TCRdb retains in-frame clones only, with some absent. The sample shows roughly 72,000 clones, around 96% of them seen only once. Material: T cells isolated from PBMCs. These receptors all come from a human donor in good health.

CDR3 region: CASSSWTSGRGYEQYF. The CDR3 DNA reads TGTGCCAGCAGCTCCTGGACTAGCGGGAGGGGGTACGAGCAGTACTTC. The chain uses TRBV7-2 and TRBJ2-7; 15 nucleotides align to TRBD2. The CDR3 sequence is 16 residues long. CDR1 and CDR2 (germline): SGHTA, FQGNSA. Trimming at V came to 4 bases and at J to 4 bases, leaving 5 bases not matched to a gene.

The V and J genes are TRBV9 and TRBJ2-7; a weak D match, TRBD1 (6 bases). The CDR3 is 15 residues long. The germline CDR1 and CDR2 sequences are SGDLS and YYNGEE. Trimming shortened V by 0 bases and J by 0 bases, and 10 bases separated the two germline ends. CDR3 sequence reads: CASSVADSFSYEQYF. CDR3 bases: TGTGCCAGCAGCGTAGCGGACAGCTTCTCCTACGAGCAGTACTTC.

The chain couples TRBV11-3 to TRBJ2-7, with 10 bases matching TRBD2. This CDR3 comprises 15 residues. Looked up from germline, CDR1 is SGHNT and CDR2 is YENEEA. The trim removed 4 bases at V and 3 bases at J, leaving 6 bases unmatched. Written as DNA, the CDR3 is TGTGCCAGCAGCTCAGGACTAGCGGTCGTCTACGAGCAGTACTTC. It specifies CASSSGLAVVYEQYF.

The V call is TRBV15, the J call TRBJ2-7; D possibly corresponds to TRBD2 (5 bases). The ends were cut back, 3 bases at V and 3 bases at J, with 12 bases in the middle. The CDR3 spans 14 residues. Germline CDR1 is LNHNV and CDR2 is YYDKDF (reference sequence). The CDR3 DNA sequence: TGTGCCACCAGCAGGCCGGGGTATGACTACGAGCAGTACTTC. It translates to CATSRPGYDYEQYF.

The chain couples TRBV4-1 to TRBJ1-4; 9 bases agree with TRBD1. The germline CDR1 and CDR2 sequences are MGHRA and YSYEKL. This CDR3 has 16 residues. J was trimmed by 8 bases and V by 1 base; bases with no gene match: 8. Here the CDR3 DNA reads TGCGCCAGCAGCCAAGGCCATTCGGACAGGGGCGAAAAACTGTTTTTT. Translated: CASSQGHSDRGEKLFF.

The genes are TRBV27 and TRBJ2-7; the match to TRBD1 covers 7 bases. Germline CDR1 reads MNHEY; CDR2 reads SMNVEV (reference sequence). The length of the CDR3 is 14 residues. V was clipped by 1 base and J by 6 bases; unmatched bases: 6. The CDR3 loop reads CASSLWDRHAEQYF. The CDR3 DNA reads TGTGCCAGCAGTTTATGGGACAGACACGCCGAGCAGTACTTC.

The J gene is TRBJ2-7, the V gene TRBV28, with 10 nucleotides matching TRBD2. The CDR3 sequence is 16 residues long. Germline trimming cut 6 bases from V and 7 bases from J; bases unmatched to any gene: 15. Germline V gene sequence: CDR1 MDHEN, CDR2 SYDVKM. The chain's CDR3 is CASSSPEAGGLREQYF. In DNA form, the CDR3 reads TGTGCCAGCAGCTCCCCCGAAGCGGGAGGGCTGAGGGAGCAGTACTTC.

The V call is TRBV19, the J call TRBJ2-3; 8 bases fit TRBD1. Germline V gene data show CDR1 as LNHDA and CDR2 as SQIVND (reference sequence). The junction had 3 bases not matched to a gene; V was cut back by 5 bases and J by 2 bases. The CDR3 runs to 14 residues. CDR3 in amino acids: CASSETGDTDTQYF. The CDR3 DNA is TGTGCCAGTAGTGAGACAGGGGACACAGATACGCAGTATTTT.

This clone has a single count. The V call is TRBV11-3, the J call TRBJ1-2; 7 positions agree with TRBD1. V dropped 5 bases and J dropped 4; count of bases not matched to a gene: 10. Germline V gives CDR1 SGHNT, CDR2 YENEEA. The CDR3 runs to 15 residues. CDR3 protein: CASSPRQGLGYGYTF. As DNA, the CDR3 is TGTGCCAGCAGCCCCAGACAGGGACTTGGCTATGGCTACACCTTC.

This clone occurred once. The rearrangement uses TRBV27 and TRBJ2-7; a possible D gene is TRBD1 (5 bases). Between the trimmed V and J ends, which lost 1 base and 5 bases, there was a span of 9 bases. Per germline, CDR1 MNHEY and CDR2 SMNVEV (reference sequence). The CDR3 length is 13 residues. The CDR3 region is CASSLWAGNEQYF. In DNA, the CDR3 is TGTGCCAGCAGTTTATGGGCAGGGAACGAGCAGTACTTC.

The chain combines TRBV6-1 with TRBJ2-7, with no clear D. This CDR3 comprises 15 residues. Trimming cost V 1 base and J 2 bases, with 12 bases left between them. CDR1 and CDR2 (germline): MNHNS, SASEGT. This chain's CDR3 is CASSEVSATPYEQYF. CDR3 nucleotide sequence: TGTGCCAGCAGTGAAGTGTCAGCGACTCCCTACGAGCAGTACTTC.

The CDR3 is CASSMFSGSYEQYF. The CDR3 DNA follows: TGTGCCAGCAGTATGTTTTCGGGGAGCTACGAGCAGTACTTC. The chain uses TRBV6-5 and TRBJ2-7; weak D call: TRBD2 (5 bases). Looked up from germline, CDR1 is MNHEY and CDR2 is SVGAGI. CDR3 length: 14 amino acids. Trimming removed 5 bases from V and 3 bases from J, with 14 bases in between.

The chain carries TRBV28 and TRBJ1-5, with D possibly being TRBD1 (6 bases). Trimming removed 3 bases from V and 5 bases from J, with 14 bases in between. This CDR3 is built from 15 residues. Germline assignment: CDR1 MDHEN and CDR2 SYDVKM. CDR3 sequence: CASSFFDRSDQPQHF. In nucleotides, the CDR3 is TGTGCCAGCAGTTTTTTCGACAGGTCAGATCAGCCCCAGCATTTT.

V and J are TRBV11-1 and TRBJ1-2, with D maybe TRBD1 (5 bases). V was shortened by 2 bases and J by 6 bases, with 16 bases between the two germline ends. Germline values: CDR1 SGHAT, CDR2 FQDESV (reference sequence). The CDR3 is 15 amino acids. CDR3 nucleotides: TGTGCCAGCAGCTTAAATTTCGGCGGCAGGGATGGCTACACCTTC. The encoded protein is CASSLNFGGRDGYTF.

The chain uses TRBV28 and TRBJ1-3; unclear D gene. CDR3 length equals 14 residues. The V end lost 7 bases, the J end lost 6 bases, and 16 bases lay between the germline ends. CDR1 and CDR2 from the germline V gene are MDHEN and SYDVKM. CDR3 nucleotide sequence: TGTGCCAGCATCCCCTCCGGGGATCAAAACACCATATATTTT. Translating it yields CASIPSGDQNTIYF.

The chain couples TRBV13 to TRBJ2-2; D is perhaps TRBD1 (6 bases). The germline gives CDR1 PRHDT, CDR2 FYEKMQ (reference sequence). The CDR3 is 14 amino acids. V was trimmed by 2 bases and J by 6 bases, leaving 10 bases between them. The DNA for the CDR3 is TGTGCCAGCAGCTTAACAGGGTCCCCCGGGGAGCTGTTTTTT. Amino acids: CASSLTGSPGELFF.

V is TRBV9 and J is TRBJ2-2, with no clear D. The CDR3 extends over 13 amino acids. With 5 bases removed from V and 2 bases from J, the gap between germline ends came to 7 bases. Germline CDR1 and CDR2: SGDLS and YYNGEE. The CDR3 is CASRDTNTGELFF. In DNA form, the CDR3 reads TGTGCCAGCAGAGATACAAACACCGGGGAGCTGTTTTTT.

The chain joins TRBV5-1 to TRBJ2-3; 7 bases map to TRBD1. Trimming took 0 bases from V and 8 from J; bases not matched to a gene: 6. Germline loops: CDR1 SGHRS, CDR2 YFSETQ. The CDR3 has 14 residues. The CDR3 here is CASSLDRDSLTQYF. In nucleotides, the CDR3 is TGCGCCAGCAGCTTGGACCGGGACAGCCTTACGCAGTATTTT.

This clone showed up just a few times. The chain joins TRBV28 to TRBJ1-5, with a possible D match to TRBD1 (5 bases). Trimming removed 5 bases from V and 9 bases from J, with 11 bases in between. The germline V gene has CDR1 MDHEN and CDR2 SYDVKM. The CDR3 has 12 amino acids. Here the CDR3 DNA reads TGTGCCAGCAGTCCAGGGAAGTGGCCCCAGCATTTT. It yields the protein CASSPGKWPQHF.

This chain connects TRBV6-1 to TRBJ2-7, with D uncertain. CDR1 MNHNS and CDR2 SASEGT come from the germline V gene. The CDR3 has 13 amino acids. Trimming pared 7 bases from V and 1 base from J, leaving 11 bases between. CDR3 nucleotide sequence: TGTGCCAGCAATGGTGGTACTTCCTACGAGCAGTACTTC. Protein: CASNGGTSYEQYF.

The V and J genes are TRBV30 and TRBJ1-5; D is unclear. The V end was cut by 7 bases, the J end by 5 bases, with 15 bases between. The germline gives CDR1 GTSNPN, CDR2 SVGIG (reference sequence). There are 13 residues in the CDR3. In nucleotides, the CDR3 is TGTGCCTCCCAGATGACACCGGATCAGCCCCAGCATTTT. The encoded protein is CASQMTPDQPQHF. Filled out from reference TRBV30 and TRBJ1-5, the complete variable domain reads SQTIHQWPATLVQPVGSPLSLECTVEGTSNPNLYWYRQAAGRGLQLLFYSVGIGQISSEVPQNLSASRPQDRQFILSSKKLLLSDSGFYLCASQMTPDQPQHFGDGTRLSIL.

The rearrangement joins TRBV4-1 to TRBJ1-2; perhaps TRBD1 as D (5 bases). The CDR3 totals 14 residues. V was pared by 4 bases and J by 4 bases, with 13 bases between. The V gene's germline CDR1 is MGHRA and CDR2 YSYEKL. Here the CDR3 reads CASSPTDDLYGYTF. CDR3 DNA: TGCGCCAGCAGCCCGACAGATGATCTCTATGGCTACACCTTC.

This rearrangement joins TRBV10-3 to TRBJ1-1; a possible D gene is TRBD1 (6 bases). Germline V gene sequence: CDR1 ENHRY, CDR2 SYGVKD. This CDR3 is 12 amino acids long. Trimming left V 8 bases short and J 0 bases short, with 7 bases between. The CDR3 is CAIRQVNTEAFF. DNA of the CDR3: TGTGCCATCCGACAGGTGAACACTGAAGCTTTCTTT.

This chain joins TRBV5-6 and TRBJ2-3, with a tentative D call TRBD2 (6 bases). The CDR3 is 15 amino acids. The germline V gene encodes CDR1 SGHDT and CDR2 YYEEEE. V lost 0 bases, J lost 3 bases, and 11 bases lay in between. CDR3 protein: CASSLGPGRTDTQYF. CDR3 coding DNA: TGTGCCAGCAGCTTGGGGCCGGGGAGGACAGATACGCAGTATTTT. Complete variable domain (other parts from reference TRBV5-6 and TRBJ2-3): DAGVTQSPTHLIKTRGQQVTLRCSPKSGHDTVSWYQQALGQGPQFIFQYYEEEERQRGNFPDRFSGHQFPNYSSELNVNALLLGDSALYLCASSLGPGRTDTQYFGPGTRLTVL.

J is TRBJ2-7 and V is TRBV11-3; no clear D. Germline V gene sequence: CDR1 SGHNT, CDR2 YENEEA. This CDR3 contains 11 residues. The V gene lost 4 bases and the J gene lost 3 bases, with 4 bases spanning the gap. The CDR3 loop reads CASSSNYEQYF. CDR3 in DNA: TGTGCCAGCAGCTCCAACTACGAGCAGTACTTC.

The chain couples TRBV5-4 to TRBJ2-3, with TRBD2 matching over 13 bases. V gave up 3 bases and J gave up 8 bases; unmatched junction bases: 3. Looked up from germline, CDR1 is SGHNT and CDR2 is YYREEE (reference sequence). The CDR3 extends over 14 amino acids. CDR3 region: CASSSLAGGGTQYF. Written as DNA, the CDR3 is TGTGCCAGCAGCTCACTAGCGGGAGGGGGTACGCAGTATTTT.

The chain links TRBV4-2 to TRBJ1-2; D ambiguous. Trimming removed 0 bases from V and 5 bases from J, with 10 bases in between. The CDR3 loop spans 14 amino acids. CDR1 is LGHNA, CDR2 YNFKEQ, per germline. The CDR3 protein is CASSQDSGSYGYTF. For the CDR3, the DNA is TGTGCCAGCAGCCAAGACTCAGGTAGTTATGGCTACACCTTC.

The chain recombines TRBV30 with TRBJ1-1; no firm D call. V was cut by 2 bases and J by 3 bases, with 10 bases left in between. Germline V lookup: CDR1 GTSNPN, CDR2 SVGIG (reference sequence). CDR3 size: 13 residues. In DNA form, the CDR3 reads TGTGCCTGGAGTAGAAACAGACACACTGAAGCTTTCTTT. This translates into CAWSRNRHTEAFF.

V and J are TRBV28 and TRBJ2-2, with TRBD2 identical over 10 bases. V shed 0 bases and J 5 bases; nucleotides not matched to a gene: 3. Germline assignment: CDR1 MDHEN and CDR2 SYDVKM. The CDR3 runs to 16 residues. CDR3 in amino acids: CASSLWASGSTGELFF. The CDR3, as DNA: TGTGCCAGCAGTTTATGGGCTAGCGGGAGTACCGGGGAGCTGTTTTTT.

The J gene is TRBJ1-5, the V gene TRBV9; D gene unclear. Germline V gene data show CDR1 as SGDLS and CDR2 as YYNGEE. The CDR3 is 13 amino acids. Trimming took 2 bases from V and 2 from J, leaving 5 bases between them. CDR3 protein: CASSVSGNQPQHF. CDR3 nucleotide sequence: TGTGCCAGCAGCGTCTCCGGCAATCAGCCCCAGCATTTT. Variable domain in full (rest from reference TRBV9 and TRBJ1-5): DSGVTQTPKHLITATGQRVTLRCSPRSGDLSVYWYQQSLDQGLQFLIQYYNGEERAKGNILERFSAQQFPDLHSELNLSSLELGDSALYFCASSVSGNQPQHFGDGTRLSIL.